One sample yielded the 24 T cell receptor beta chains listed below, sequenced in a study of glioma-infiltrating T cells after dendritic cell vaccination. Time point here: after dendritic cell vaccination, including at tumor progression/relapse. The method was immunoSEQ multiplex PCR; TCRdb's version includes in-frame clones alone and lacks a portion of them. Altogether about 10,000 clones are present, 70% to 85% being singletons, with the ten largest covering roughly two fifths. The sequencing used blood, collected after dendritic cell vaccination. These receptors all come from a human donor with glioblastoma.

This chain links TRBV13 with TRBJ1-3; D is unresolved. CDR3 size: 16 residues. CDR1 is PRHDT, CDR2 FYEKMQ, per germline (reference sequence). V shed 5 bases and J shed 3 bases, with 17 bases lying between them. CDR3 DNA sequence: TGTGCCAGCAGCCAACTAGGGCTTTCCTTTGGAAACACCATATATTTT. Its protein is CASSQLGLSFGNTIYF.

The CDR3 nucleotides are TGCGCCAGCAGCCAAGAAAACAGCTACGAGCAGTACTTC. It is translated as CASSQENSYEQYF. The V gene is TRBV4-1, the J gene TRBJ2-7; no definite D call. The CDR3 is made up of 13 amino acids. V was clipped by 0 bases and J by 3 bases, with 6 bases between them. In germline, CDR1 is MGHRA, CDR2 YSYEKL.

The CDR3 reads CASSFPEEGYGYTF. CDR3 nucleotide sequence: TGTGCCAGCAGTTTTCCGGAAGAGGGCTATGGCTACACCTTC. The rearrangement links TRBV28 to TRBJ1-2, with D hard to call. Trimming left V 3 bases short and J 4 bases short, with 12 bases between. Germline lookup yields CDR1 MDHEN and CDR2 SYDVKM. The CDR3 is 14 residues long.

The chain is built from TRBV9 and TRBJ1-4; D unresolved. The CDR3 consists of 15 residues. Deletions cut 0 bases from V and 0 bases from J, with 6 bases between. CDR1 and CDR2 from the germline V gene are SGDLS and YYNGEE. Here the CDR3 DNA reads TGTGCCAGCAGCGTAGGACTTGCAACTAATGAAAAACTGTTTTTT. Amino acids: CASSVGLATNEKLFF.

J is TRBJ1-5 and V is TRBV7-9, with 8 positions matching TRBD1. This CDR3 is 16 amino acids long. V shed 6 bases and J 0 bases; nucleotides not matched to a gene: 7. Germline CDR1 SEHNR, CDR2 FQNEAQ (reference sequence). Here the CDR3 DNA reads TGTGCCAGCAGTCCAGGGGGCCCGACTAGCAATCAGCCCCAGCATTTT. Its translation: CASSPGGPTSNQPQHF.

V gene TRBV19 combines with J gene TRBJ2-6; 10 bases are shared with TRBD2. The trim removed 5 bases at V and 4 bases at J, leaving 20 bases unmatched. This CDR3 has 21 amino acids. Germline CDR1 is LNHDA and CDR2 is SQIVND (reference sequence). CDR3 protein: CASSPRRLAGRSPMGANVLTF. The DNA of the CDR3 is TGTGCCAGTAGTCCCCGAAGACTAGCGGGCCGATCCCCCATGGGGGCCAACGTCCTGACTTTC.

The CDR3: CASSASTGGSGGVWSYGYTF. The DNA of the CDR3 is TGCGCCAGCAGCGCGTCGACAGGGGGCAGTGGAGGAGTGTGGAGCTATGGCTACACCTTC. The chain recombines TRBV5-1 with TRBJ1-2, with 10 bases identical to TRBD1. Germline CDR1 and CDR2: SGHRS and YFSETQ. This CDR3 is 20 amino acids long. Trimming removed 4 bases from V and 4 bases from J; junction bases left unmatched: 22.

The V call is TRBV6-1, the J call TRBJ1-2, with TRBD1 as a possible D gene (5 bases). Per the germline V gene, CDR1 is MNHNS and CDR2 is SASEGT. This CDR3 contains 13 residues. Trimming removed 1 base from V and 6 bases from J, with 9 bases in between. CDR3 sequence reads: CASSEGGAHGYTF. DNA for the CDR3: TGTGCCAGCAGTGAAGGGGGCGCGCATGGCTACACCTTC.

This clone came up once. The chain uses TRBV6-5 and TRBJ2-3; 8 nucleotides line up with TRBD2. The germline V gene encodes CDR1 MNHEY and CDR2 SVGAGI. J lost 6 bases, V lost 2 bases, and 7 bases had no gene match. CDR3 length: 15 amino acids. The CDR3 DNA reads TGTGCCAGCAGTTACCAGAGCGGGAGCTGGGATACGCAGTATTTT. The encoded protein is CASSYQSGSWDTQYF.

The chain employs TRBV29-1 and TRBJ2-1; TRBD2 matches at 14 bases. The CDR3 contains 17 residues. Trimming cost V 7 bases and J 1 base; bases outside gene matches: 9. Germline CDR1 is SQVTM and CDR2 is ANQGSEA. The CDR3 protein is CSAQGLAGVRSYNEQFF. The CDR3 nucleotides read TGCAGCGCCCAGGGACTAGCGGGAGTCAGGTCCTACAATGAGCAGTTCTTC.

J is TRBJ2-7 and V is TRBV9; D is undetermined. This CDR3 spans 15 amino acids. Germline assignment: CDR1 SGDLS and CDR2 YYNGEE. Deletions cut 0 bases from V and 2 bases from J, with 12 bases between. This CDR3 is CASSVAGFGPYEQYF. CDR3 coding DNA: TGTGCCAGCAGCGTAGCTGGATTTGGGCCCTACGAGCAGTACTTC.

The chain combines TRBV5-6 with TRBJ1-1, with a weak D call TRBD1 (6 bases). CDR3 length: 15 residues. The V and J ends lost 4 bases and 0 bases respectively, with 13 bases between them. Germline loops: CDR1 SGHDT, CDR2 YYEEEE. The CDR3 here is CASSAAGALNTEAFF. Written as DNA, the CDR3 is TGTGCCAGCAGCGCTGCAGGGGCGCTGAACACTGAAGCTTTCTTT.

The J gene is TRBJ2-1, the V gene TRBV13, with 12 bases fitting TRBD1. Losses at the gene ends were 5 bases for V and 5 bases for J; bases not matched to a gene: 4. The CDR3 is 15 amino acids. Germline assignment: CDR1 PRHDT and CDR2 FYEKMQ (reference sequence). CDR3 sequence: CASSMGTGGNNEQFF. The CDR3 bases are TGTGCCAGCAGCATGGGGACAGGGGGCAACAATGAGCAGTTCTTC.

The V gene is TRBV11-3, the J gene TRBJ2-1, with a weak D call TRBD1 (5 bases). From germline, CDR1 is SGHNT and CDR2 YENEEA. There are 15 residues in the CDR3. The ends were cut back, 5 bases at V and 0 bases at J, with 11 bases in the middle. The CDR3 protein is CASSQGASSYNEQFF. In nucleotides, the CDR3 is TGTGCCAGCAGCCAAGGGGCTAGCTCCTACAATGAGCAGTTCTTC.

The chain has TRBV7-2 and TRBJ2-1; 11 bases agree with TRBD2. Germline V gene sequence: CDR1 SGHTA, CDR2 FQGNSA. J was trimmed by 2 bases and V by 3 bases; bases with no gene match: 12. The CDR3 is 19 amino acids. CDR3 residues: CASSFPFRASGRTYNEQFF. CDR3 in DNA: TGTGCCAGCAGCTTCCCTTTTCGGGCTAGCGGGAGGACCTACAATGAGCAGTTCTTC.

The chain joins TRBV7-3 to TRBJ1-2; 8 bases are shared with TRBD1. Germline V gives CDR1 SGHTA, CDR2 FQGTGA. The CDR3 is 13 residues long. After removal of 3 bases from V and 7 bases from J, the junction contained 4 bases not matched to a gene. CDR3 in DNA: TGTGCCAGCAGCTTCGGACAGGGAGTTGGCTACACCTTC. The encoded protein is CASSFGQGVGYTF. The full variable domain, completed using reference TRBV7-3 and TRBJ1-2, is GAGVSQTPSNKVTEKGKYVELRCDPISGHTALYWYRQSLGQGPEFLIYFQGTGAADDSGLPNDRFFAVRPEGSVSTLKIQRTERGDSAVYLCASSFGQGVGYTFGSGTRLTVV.

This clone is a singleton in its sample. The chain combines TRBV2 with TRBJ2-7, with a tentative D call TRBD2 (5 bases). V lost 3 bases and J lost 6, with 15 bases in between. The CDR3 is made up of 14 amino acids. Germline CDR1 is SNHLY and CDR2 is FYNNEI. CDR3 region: CASSDPAGPGEQYF. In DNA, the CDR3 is TGTGCCAGCAGTGACCCCGCGGGCCCTGGCGAGCAGTACTTC.

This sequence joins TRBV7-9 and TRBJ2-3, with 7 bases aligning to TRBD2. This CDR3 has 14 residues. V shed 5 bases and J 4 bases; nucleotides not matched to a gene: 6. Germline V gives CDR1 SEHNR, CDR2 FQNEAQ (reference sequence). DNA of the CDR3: TGTGCCAGCAGCAAAACGACTAGCCCAGATACGCAGTATTTT. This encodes CASSKTTSPDTQYF.

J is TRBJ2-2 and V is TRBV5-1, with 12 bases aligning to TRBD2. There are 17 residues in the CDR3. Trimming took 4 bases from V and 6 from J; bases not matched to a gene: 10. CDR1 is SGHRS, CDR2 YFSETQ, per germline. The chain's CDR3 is CASSLRLAGEAAGELFF. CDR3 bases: TGCGCCAGCAGCCTACGACTAGCGGGAGAGGCTGCCGGGGAGCTGTTTTTT.

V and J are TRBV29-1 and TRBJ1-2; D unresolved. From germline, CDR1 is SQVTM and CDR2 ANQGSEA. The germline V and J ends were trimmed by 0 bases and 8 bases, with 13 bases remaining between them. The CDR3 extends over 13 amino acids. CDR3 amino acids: CSVEDTSPYGYTF. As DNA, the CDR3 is TGCAGCGTTGAAGACACTTCCCCCTACGGCTACACCTTC.

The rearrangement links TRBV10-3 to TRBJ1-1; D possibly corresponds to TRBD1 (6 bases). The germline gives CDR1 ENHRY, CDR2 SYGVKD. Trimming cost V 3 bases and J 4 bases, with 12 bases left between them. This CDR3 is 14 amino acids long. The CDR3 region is CAISDQGWATEAFF. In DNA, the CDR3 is TGTGCCATCAGTGACCAGGGGTGGGCCACTGAAGCTTTCTTT.

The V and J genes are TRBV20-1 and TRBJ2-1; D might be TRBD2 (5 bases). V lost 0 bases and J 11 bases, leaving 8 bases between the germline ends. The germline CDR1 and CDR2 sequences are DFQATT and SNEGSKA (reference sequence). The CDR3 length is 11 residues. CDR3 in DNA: TGCAGTGCTAGAGAAGCGGCTCAGCAGTTCTTC. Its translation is CSAREAAQQFF.

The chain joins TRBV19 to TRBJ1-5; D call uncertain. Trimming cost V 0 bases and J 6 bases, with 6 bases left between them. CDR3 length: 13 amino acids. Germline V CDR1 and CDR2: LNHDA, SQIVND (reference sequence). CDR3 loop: CASSIDLVQPQHF. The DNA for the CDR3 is TGTGCCAGTAGTATAGATCTCGTTCAGCCCCAGCATTTT.

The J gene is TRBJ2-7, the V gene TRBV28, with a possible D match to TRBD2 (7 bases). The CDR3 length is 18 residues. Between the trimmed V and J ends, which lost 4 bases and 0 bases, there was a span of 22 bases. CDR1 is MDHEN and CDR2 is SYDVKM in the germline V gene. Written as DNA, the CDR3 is TGTGCCAGCAGTTATGTGGTCAGGGGAGGCGGGAGCTCCTACGAGCAGTACTTC. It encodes CASSYVVRGGGSSYEQYF.